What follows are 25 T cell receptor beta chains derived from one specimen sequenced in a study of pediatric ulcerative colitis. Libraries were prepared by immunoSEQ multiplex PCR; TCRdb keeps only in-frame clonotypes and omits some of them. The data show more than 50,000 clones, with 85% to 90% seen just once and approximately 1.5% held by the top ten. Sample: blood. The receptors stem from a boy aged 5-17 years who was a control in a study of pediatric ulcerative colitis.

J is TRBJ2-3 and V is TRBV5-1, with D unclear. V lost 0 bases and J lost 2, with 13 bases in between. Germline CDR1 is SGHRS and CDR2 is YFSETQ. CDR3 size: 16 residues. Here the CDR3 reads CASSLGGHWPTDTQYF. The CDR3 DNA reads TGCGCCAGCAGCTTGGGAGGCCATTGGCCCACAGATACGCAGTATTTT.

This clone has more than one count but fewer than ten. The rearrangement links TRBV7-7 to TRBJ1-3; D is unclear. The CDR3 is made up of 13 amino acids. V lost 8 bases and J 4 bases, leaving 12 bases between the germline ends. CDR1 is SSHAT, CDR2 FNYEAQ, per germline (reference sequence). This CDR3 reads CASSPAGGNTIYF. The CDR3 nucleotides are TGTGCCAGCTCCCCGGCGGGGGGAAACACCATATATTTT. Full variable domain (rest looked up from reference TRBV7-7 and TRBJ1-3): GAGVSQSPRYKVTKRGQDVTLRCDPISSHATLYWYQQALGQGPEFLTYFNYEAQPDKSGLPSDRFSAERPEGSISTLTIQRTEQRDSAMYRCASSPAGGNTIYFGEGSWLTVV.

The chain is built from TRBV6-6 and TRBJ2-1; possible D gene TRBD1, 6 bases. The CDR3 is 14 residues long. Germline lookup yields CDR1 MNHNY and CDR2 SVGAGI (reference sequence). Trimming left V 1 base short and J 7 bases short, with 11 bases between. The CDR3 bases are TGTGCCAGCAGTTACTTGGGGGCCTTAAATGAGCAGTTCTTC. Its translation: CASSYLGALNEQFF.

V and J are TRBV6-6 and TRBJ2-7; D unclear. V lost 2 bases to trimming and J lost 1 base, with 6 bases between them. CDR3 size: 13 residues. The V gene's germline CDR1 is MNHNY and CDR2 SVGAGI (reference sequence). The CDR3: CASSYAPSYEQYF. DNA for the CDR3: TGTGCCAGCAGTTACGCCCCGTCCTACGAGCAGTACTTC.

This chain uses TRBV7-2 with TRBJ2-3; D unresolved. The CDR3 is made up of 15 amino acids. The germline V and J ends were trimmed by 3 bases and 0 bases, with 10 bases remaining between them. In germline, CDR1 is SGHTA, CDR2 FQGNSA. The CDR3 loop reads CASSFGPASTDTQYF. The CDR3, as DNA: TGTGCCAGCAGCTTTGGCCCCGCTAGCACAGATACGCAGTATTTT. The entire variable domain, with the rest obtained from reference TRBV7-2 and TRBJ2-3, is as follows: GAGVSQSPSNKVTEKGKDVELRCDPISGHTALYWYRQSLGQGLEFLIYFQGNSAPDKSGLPSDRFSAERTGGSVSTLTIQRTQQEDSAVYLCASSFGPASTDTQYFGPGTRLTVL.

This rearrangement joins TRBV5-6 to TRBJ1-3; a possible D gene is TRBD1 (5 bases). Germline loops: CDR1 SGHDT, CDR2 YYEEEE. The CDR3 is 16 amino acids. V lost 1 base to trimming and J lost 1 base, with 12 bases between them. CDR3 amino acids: CASSLTEGRSGNTIYF. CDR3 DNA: TGTGCCAGCAGCTTGACGGAGGGGAGATCTGGAAACACCATATATTTT.

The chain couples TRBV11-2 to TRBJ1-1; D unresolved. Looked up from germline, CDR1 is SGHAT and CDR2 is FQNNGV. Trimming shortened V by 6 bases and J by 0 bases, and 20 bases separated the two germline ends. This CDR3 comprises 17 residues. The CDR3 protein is CASSWSGRTLMNTEAFF. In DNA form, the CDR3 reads TGTGCCAGCAGTTGGAGCGGCAGGACTCTCATGAACACTGAAGCTTTCTTT.

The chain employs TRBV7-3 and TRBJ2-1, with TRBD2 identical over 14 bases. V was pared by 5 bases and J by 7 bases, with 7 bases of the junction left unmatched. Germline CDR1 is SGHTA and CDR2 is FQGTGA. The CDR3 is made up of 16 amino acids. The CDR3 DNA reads TGTGCCAGCAGCAAGACTAGCGGGAGGGGAGGGAATGAGCAGTTCTTC. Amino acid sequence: CASSKTSGRGGNEQFF. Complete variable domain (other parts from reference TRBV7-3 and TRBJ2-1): GAGVSQTPSNKVTEKGKYVELRCDPISGHTALYWYRQSLGQGPEFLIYFQGTGAADDSGLPNDRFFAVRPEGSVSTLKIQRTERGDSAVYLCASSKTSGRGGNEQFFGPGTRLTVL.

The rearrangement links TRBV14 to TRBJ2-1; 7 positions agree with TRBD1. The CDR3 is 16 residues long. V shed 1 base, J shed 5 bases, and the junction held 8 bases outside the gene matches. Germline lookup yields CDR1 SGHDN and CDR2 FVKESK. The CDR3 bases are TGTGCCAGCAGCCAAGGTAGGACAGGAAGGCACAATGAGCAGTTCTTC. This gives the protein CASSQGRTGRHNEQFF. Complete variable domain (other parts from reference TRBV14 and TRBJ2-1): EAGVTQFPSHSVIEKGQTVTLRCDPISGHDNLYWYRRVMGKEIKFLLHFVKESKQDESGMPNNRFLAERTGGTYSTLKVQPAELEDSGVYFCASSQGRTGRHNEQFFGPGTRLTVL.

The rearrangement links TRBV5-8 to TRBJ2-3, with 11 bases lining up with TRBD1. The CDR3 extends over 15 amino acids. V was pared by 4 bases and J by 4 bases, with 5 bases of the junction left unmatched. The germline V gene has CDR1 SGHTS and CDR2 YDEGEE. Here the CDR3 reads CASSRTGGLADTQYF. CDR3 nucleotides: TGTGCCAGCAGCCGGACAGGGGGCTTGGCAGATACGCAGTATTTT.

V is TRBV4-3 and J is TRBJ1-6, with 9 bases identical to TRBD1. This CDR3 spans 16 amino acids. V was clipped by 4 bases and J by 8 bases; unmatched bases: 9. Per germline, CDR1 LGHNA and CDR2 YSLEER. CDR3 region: CASSPPPGQGYSPLHF. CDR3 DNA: TGCGCCAGCAGCCCGCCTCCCGGACAGGGGTATTCACCCCTCCACTTT.

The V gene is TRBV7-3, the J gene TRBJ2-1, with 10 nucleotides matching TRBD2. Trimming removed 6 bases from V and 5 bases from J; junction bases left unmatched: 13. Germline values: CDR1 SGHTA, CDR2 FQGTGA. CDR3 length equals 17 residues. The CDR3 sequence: CASSQALIAGGHNEQFF. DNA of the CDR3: TGTGCCAGCAGTCAAGCCCTAATAGCGGGAGGCCACAATGAGCAGTTCTTC. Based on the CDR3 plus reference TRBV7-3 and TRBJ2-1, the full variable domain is GAGVSQTPSNKVTEKGKYVELRCDPISGHTALYWYRQSLGQGPEFLIYFQGTGAADDSGLPNDRFFAVRPEGSVSTLKIQRTERGDSAVYLCASSQALIAGGHNEQFFGPGTRLTVL.

This chain's CDR3 is CASSLTGAGETQYF. The CDR3 DNA reads TGTGCCAGCAGTTTAACAGGGGCCGGGGAGACCCAGTACTTC. The J gene is TRBJ2-5, the V gene TRBV28; TRBD1 matches 7 bases. This CDR3 spans 14 amino acids. Germline V gives CDR1 MDHEN, CDR2 SYDVKM. V shed 2 bases and J 5 bases; nucleotides not matched to a gene: 5.

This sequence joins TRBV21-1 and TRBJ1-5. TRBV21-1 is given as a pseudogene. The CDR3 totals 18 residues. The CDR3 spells CASSKAFLRADSNQPQHF. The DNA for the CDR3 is TGTGCCAGCAGCAAAGCGTTCTTGAGGGCCGATAGCAATCAGCCCCAGCATTTT.

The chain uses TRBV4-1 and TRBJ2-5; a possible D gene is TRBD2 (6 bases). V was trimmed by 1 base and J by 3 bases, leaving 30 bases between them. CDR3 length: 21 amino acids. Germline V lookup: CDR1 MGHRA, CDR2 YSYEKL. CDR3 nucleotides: TGCGCCAGCAGCCAAGCCCCTTTTTCCGGGGGAACTTGGGTTTGGGAAGAGACCCAGTACTTC. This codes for CASSQAPFSGGTWVWEETQYF.

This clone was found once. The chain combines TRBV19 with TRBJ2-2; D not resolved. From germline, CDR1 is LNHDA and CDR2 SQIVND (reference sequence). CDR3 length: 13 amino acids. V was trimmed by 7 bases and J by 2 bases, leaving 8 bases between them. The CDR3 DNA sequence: TGTGCCAGTATTGAGAAAAACACCGGGGAGCTGTTTTTT. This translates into CASIEKNTGELFF.

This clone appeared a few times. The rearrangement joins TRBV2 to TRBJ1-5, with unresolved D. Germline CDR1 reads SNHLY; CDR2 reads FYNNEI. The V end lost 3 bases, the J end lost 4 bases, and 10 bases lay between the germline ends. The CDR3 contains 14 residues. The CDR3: CASSEPVLNQPQHF. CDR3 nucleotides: TGTGCCAGCAGTGAGCCCGTCTTAAATCAGCCCCAGCATTTT.

For the CDR3, the DNA is TGTGCCAGCAGTTTCCGCACCGGGGAGCTGTTTTTT. This sequence encodes CASSFRTGELFF. V and J are TRBV27 and TRBJ2-2; D remains ambiguous. This CDR3 has 12 residues. V gave up 3 bases and J gave up 4 bases, with 3 bases separating them. Germline values: CDR1 MNHEY, CDR2 SMNVEV (reference sequence).

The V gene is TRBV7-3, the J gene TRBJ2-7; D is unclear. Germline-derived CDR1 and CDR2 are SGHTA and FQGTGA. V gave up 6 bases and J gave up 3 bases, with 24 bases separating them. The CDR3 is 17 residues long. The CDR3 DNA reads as TGTGCCAGCAGGCCTGCCGTCGGATTAGGGATACACTACGAGCAGTACTTC. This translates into CASRPAVGLGIHYEQYF.

For the CDR3, the DNA is TGTGCCAGCAGCTTCGGCCAGCGGGAGGGAACAGATACGCAGTATTTT. Translation: CASSFGQREGTDTQYF. The V and J genes are TRBV5-4 and TRBJ2-3, with 10 bases fitting TRBD2. J was trimmed by 3 bases and V by 2 bases; bases with no gene match: 6. The germline gives CDR1 SGHNT, CDR2 YYREEE (reference sequence). This CDR3 has 16 amino acids.

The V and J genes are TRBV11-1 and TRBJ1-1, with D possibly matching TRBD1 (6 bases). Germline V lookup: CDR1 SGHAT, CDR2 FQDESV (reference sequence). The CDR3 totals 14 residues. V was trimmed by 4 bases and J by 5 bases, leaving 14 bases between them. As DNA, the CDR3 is TGTGCCAGCAGCTCTACAGGGAGGCGGACTGAAGCTTTCTTT. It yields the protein CASSSTGRRTEAFF.

CDR3 in amino acids: CASSFGTDYGYTF. The CDR3 coding sequence is TGTGCCAGCAGCTTCGGGACGGACTATGGCTACACCTTC. V gene TRBV7-2 combines with J gene TRBJ1-2, with a tentative D call TRBD1 (5 bases). The V and J ends lost 3 bases and 3 bases respectively, with 8 bases between them. Per the germline V gene, CDR1 is SGHTA and CDR2 is FQGNSA. The CDR3 has 13 residues.

Here the CDR3 DNA reads TGTGCCAGCAGTGAAGACCCCTCTGGGGCCAACGTCCTGACTTTC. Its protein is CASSEDPSGANVLTF. J is TRBJ2-6 and V is TRBV6-1; D is unclear. CDR3 length: 15 amino acids. Germline CDR1 is MNHNS and CDR2 is SASEGT. Trimming shortened V by 1 base and J by 0 bases, and 4 bases separated the two germline ends.

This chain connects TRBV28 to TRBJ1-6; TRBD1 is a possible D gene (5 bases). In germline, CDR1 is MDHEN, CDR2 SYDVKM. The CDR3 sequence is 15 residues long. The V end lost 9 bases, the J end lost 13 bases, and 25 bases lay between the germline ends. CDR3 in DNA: TGTGCCAGTCACCTCTCGGGGCCACCATTTGAGCCCCTCCACTTT. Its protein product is CASHLSGPPFEPLHF.

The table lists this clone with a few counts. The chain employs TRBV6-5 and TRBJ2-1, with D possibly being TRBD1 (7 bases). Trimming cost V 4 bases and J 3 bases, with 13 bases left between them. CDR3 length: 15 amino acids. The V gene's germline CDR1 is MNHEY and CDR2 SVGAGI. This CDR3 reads CASSSGGLNYNEQFF. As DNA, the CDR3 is TGTGCCAGCAGTTCAGGGGGACTTAACTACAATGAGCAGTTCTTC.